The 30 T cell receptor beta chains presented below share a single source sample, sequenced in a study of radiotherapy plus CTLA-4 blockade in lung cancer (dated by TCRdb to 2016 to 2018). The library relied on the immunoSEQ multiplex PCR assay. TCRdb holds this immuneACCESS table with in-frame rearrangements only. Some clones are missing; in checked studies, unresolved V genes explain under half, and the rest has no known cause. The sample includes some 70,000 clones, with roughly 85% observed a single time. Clones ranked in the top ten supply roughly 9.7% of the sample. Sequenced material: peripheral blood, taken from a patient treated with radiotherapy plus ipilimumab. The receptors come from a human donor with non-small cell lung cancer who had a complete response to radiotherapy plus ipilimumab.

V is TRBV29-1 and J is TRBJ2-7; no firm D call. V shed 4 bases and J shed 0 bases, with 7 bases lying between them. CDR1 and CDR2 (germline): SQVTM, ANQGSEA. The CDR3 extends over 12 amino acids. The CDR3 coding sequence is TGCAGCGTTGTGTGGTCCTCCTACGAGCAGTACTTC. Translating gives CSVVWSSYEQYF.

There are a few counts of this clone. The chain has TRBV6-1 and TRBJ1-5; a possible D gene is TRBD1 (6 bases). Germline V CDR1 and CDR2: MNHNS, SASEGT. V was trimmed by 0 bases and J by 2 bases, leaving 8 bases between them. The CDR3 covers 15 residues. CDR3 nucleotides: TGTGCCAGCAGTGAAGCGGCAGGGGGCAATCAGCCCCAGCATTTT. Residues: CASSEAAGGNQPQHF.

Only one count was recorded for this clone. The V and J genes are TRBV5-1 and TRBJ2-2; weak D call: TRBD1 (5 bases). V was trimmed by 0 bases and J by 4 bases, leaving 10 bases between them. CDR1 and CDR2 from the germline V gene are SGHRS and YFSETQ. This CDR3 is 15 amino acids long. As DNA, the CDR3 is TGCGCCAGCAGCTTGGACAGGCGTCCCACCGGGGAGCTGTTTTTT. As protein: CASSLDRRPTGELFF.

The CDR3 spells CASSVAGLSTDTQYF. Written as DNA, the CDR3 is TGTGCCAGCAGCGTAGCGGGTTTATCCACAGATACGCAGTATTTT. V is TRBV9 and J is TRBJ2-3; D ambiguous. The CDR3 extends over 15 amino acids. Trimming shortened V by 0 bases and J by 2 bases, and 10 bases separated the two germline ends. Germline CDR1 is SGDLS and CDR2 is YYNGEE.

The genes are TRBV27 and TRBJ2-3, with a possible D match to TRBD2 (6 bases). CDR3 length: 16 residues. Germline CDR1 and CDR2: MNHEY and SMNVEV (reference sequence). V shed 5 bases and J shed 8 bases, with 23 bases lying between them. CDR3 sequence: CASSLAGRATVATQYF. The DNA for the CDR3 is TGTGCCAGCAGTCTTGCGGGACGGGCGACCGTTGCTACGCAGTATTTT.

CDR3 amino acids: CSVYGLEETQYF. The CDR3 region has the DNA TGCAGCGTTTATGGCCTAGAAGAGACCCAGTACTTC. The V call is TRBV29-1, the J call TRBJ2-5; no firm D call. Germline V CDR1 and CDR2: SQVTM, ANQGSEA. V was trimmed by 5 bases and J by 3 bases, leaving 10 bases between them. The CDR3 has 12 residues.

The chain links TRBV4-1 to TRBJ2-3; D possibly matches TRBD1 or TRBD2 (5 bases each). V was clipped by 4 bases and J by 4 bases, with 9 bases between them. CDR1 is MGHRA and CDR2 is YSYEKL in the germline V gene. This CDR3 has 13 amino acids. CDR3: CASSPLGADTQYF. The CDR3 nucleotides are TGCGCCAGCAGCCCTCTGGGGGCAGATACGCAGTATTTT.

There are many counts of this clone. The same CDR3 is also encoded by other DNA sequences in this sample. J is TRBJ1-1 and V is TRBV5-1; 11 positions agree with TRBD1. The CDR3 runs 14 residues. The V gene's germline CDR1 is SGHRS and CDR2 YFSETQ. Unmatched junction bases numbered 2, after V lost 3 bases and J lost 4 bases. This CDR3 reads CASSSGTGGTEAFF. For the CDR3, the DNA is TGCGCCAGCAGCTCCGGGACAGGGGGCACTGAAGCTTTCTTT.

The chain is built from TRBV5-5 and TRBJ1-4, with D possibly matching TRBD1 (5 bases). The germline V gene has CDR1 SGHKS and CDR2 YYEKEE (reference sequence). Deletions cut 0 bases from V and 9 bases from J, with 15 bases between. The CDR3 runs to 15 residues. CDR3 bases: TGTGCCAGCAGCTTGGTCGACAGAGGCCCCAAAAAACTGTTTTTT. Translation: CASSLVDRGPKKLFF.

DNA for the CDR3: TGTGCCAGCAGCTTTGACAGGCGGGGGACTGAAGCTTTCTTT. Encoded protein: CASSFDRRGTEAFF. The chain couples TRBV7-2 to TRBJ1-1, with a weak D call TRBD1 (6 bases). The length of the CDR3 is 14 residues. V lost 3 bases, J lost 5 bases, and 13 bases lay in between. CDR1 and CDR2 (germline): SGHTA, FQGNSA.

CDR3 protein: CASSLTGAGNTIYF. Here the CDR3 DNA reads TGTGCCAGCAGCTTGACAGGGGCTGGAAACACCATATATTTT. V usage is TRBV11-2 and J usage is TRBJ1-3; 8 nucleotides agree with TRBD1. Germline CDR1 SGHAT, CDR2 FQNNGV. After removal of 3 bases from V and 2 bases from J, the junction contained 0 bases not matched to a gene. CDR3 length equals 14 residues.

CDR3 in amino acids: CAWSRGGGNSPLHF. The CDR3 DNA is TGTGCCTGGAGTCGGGGAGGGGGCAATTCACCCCTCCACTTT. The chain links TRBV30 to TRBJ1-6; 7 bases are a match to TRBD1. CDR1 and CDR2 from the germline V gene are GTSNPN and SVGIG (reference sequence). The junction had 5 bases not matched to a gene; V was cut back by 2 bases and J by 7 bases. The CDR3 extends over 14 amino acids.

CDR3 in DNA: TGTGCCAGCTCACCACAGGATCGGTCGAGCACTGAAGCTTTCTTT. It is translated as CASSPQDRSSTEAFF. The J gene is TRBJ1-1, the V gene TRBV18; D unclear. CDR3 size: 15 residues. The ends were cut back, 1 base at V and 4 bases at J, with 13 bases in the middle. The germline V gene has CDR1 KGHSH and CDR2 LQKENI.

The gene calls are TRBV7-2 and TRBJ2-3; tentatively, D is TRBD1 or TRBD2 (5 bases each). CDR3 length: 15 amino acids. CDR1 and CDR2 (germline): SGHTA, FQGNSA. V was cut by 4 bases and J by 1 base, with 12 bases left in between. This chain's CDR3 is CASSSTPGRTDTQYF. For the CDR3, the DNA is TGTGCCAGCAGCTCCACACCGGGACGCACAGATACGCAGTATTTT.

The chain recombines TRBV27 with TRBJ2-3; TRBD1 aligns across 8 bases. Germline-derived CDR1 and CDR2 are MNHEY and SMNVEV (reference sequence). V was pared by 3 bases and J by 5 bases, with 19 bases of the junction left unmatched. This CDR3 is 19 amino acids long. As DNA, the CDR3 is TGTGCCAGCAGTTTCCCCCCTGGCAGGGGGCTTTTTTCGGAAGATACGCAGTATTTT. This gives the protein CASSFPPGRGLFSEDTQYF.

A few counts support this clone. The rearrangement joins TRBV7-2 to TRBJ1-5, with D hard to call. V was shortened by 1 base and J by 3 bases, with 7 bases between the two germline ends. The CDR3 runs 14 residues. From germline, CDR1 is SGHTA and CDR2 FQGNSA. The CDR3: CASSLDRSNQPQHF. The CDR3 DNA reads TGTGCCAGCAGCTTAGACAGATCCAATCAGCCCCAGCATTTT.

V and J are TRBV7-8 and TRBJ1-2; D possibly corresponds to TRBD1 (5 bases). The V gene lost 1 base and the J gene lost 4 bases, with 16 bases spanning the gap. This CDR3 has 16 residues. From germline, CDR1 is SGHVS and CDR2 FQNEAQ. The CDR3: CASSLGVGAAGYGYTF. In nucleotides, the CDR3 is TGTGCCAGCAGCTTAGGGGTTGGGGCGGCAGGCTATGGCTACACCTTC.

The rearrangement joins TRBV9 to TRBJ2-5; perhaps TRBD1 as D (6 bases). This CDR3 has 14 residues. From germline, CDR1 is SGDLS and CDR2 YYNGEE. Trimming left V 4 bases short and J 4 bases short, with 14 bases between. This CDR3 reads CASSPDRLTETQYF. The CDR3 DNA is TGTGCCAGCAGCCCCGACAGGTTAACAGAGACCCAGTACTTC.

The rearrangement joins TRBV29-1 to TRBJ2-1; D is unresolved. CDR1 and CDR2 from the germline V gene are SQVTM and ANQGSEA. The CDR3 consists of 13 residues. Between the trimmed V and J ends, which lost 3 bases and 0 bases, there was a span of 6 bases. In nucleotides, the CDR3 is TGCAGCGTTGACGAGTACTCCTACAATGAGCAGTTCTTC. Protein product: CSVDEYSYNEQFF.

The rearrangement joins TRBV21-1 to TRBJ1-1. TRBV21-1 is a documented pseudogene. The CDR3 is 17 residues long. Written as DNA, the CDR3 is TGTGCCAGCAGATCATCTGTAGCTACACAAATTCGCACTGAAGCTTTCTTT. It is translated as CASRSSVATQIRTEAFF.

Of note for this clone: The junction does not match germline at one end; this may be a read error. V and J are TRBV6-5 and TRBJ2-7; TRBD1 aligns across 11 bases. Germline assignment: CDR1 MNHEY and CDR2 SVGAGI. This CDR3 contains 15 residues. CDR3 DNA sequence: TGTGCCGGCAGTTACCAAGGGACAGGGGGAGGCGAGCAGTACTTC. Its protein product is CAGSYQGTGGGEQYF.

Points on this clone: Other DNA sequences in this specimen translate into the identical CDR3. The chain is built from TRBV2 and TRBJ2-2; the match to TRBD2 covers 16 bases. Looked up from germline, CDR1 is SNHLY and CDR2 is FYNNEI. The CDR3 has 16 residues. With 6 bases clipped from V and 5 bases from J, the junction kept 3 bases outside the gene matches. The CDR3 protein is CASRGTSGGGTGELFF. CDR3 bases: TGTGCCAGCAGAGGGACTAGCGGGGGGGGGACCGGGGAGCTGTTTTTT.

The V and J genes are TRBV7-2 and TRBJ2-7, with D uncertain. This CDR3 comprises 13 residues. Germline CDR1 SGHTA, CDR2 FQGNSA. V was shortened by 5 bases and J by 1 base, with 9 bases between the two germline ends. The CDR3 DNA is TGTGCCAGCAGCCGATGGGGATCCTACGAGCAGTACGTC. Protein sequence: CASSRWGSYEQYV.

This chain's CDR3 is CASSPAGTSYGYTF. DNA for the CDR3: TGTGCCAGCAGTCCAGCCGGGACGTCTTATGGCTACACCTTC. This chain joins TRBV28 and TRBJ1-2, with D maybe TRBD1 (5 bases). V was cut by 5 bases and J by 5 bases, with 15 bases left in between. From germline, CDR1 is MDHEN and CDR2 SYDVKM. The CDR3 has 14 residues.

V gene TRBV6-6 combines with J gene TRBJ1-6; D uncertain. Germline values: CDR1 MNHNY, CDR2 SVGAGI (reference sequence). Between the trimmed V and J ends, which lost 11 bases and 4 bases, there was a span of 12 bases. There are 13 residues in the CDR3. Written as DNA, the CDR3 is TGTGCCTTAAGGGCTGAGTATAATTCACCCCTCCACTTT. Protein sequence: CALRAEYNSPLHF.

This clone was counted a few times. The chain employs TRBV10-1 and TRBJ2-1; TRBD2 might be the D (7 bases). Trimming stripped 4 bases from V and 6 bases from J, with 13 bases between. This CDR3 region has 14 residues. From germline, CDR1 is WNHNN and CDR2 SYGVQD (reference sequence). CDR3 DNA: TGCGCCAGCAGTGGGGGGGGGCGTACCAATGAGCAGTTCTTC. Protein: CASSGGGRTNEQFF.

The chain has TRBV7-2 and TRBJ1-1; 8 bases line up with TRBD1. The CDR3 contains 14 residues. Germline-derived CDR1 and CDR2 are SGHTA and FQGNSA. J lost 2 bases, V lost 5 bases, and 4 bases had no gene match. The DNA of the CDR3 is TGTGCCAGCAGCCTGGGACAGGCTAACACTGAAGCTTTCTTT. Translation: CASSLGQANTEAFF.

The chain is built from TRBV7-9 and TRBJ2-1, with no clear D. The germline V gene encodes CDR1 SEHNR and CDR2 FQNEAQ (reference sequence). The V end lost 2 bases, the J end lost 7 bases, and 3 bases lay between the germline ends. CDR3 length equals 11 residues. CDR3 protein: CASSLRNEQFF. In DNA form, the CDR3 reads TGTGCCAGCAGCTTAAGGAATGAGCAGTTCTTC.

This clone was observed a few times. J is TRBJ1-1 and V is TRBV5-6; maybe TRBD1 (5 bases). The V end lost 3 bases, the J end lost 3 bases, and 15 bases lay between the germline ends. CDR3 length equals 15 residues. The germline V gene has CDR1 SGHDT and CDR2 YYEEEE. The CDR3 bases are TGTGCCAGCAGCTCCCGCGGGGCCGGGGACACTGAAGCTTTCTTT. As protein: CASSSRGAGDTEAFF.

In this sample, this clone turned up once. The rearrangement joins TRBV5-6 to TRBJ2-3; TRBD2 is a possible D gene (5 bases). Trimming removed 2 bases from V and 6 bases from J, with 13 bases in between. Germline V gene lookup returns CDR1 SGHDT and CDR2 YYEEEE. The CDR3 consists of 14 residues. The CDR3 loop is CASSLEGLSDTQYF. The CDR3 DNA follows: TGTGCCAGCAGCTTAGAGGGTTTGTCGGATACGCAGTATTTT.